Listed here are 22 T cell receptor beta chains from one sample, sequenced in a study of shared clonotypes between healthy human individuals. Produced via immunoSEQ multiplex PCR; TCRdb's table is partial and in-frame only. The sample carries 450,000 to 650,000 clones, roughly 79% recorded once. Sequenced sample: PBMCs. The receptors come from a woman in her thirties or forties in good health. Some clones in this sample may be carry-over from other donors' samples.

This chain joins TRBV29-1 and TRBJ2-3; D possibly corresponds to TRBD1 (6 bases). Germline values: CDR1 SQVTM, CDR2 ANQGSEA. V shed 1 base and J shed 4 bases, with 12 bases lying between them. This CDR3 comprises 14 residues. This CDR3 is CSVEVQGRPDTQYF. The CDR3, as DNA: TGCAGCGTTGAAGTCCAGGGGCGCCCAGATACGCAGTATTTT.

This clone was recorded once. The chain uses TRBV5-4 and TRBJ2-7; 8 bases are a match to TRBD2. The ends lost 0 bases at V and 3 bases at J; junction bases unmatched: 2. CDR3 length: 14 amino acids. From germline, CDR1 is SGHNT and CDR2 YYREEE (reference sequence). CDR3 sequence: CASSLGAGGYEQYF. The CDR3 DNA follows: TGTGCCAGCAGCTTGGGGGCGGGGGGCTACGAGCAGTACTTC.

This chain uses TRBV28 with TRBJ1-5; D is possibly TRBD1 (5 bases). The CDR3 contains 15 residues. Germline-derived CDR1 and CDR2 are MDHEN and SYDVKM. Trimming took 2 bases from V and 2 from J, leaving 10 bases between them. The CDR3 coding sequence is TGTGCCAGCAGTTTAGTAGGGGAGGGCAATCAGCCCCAGCATTTT. The encoded protein is CASSLVGEGNQPQHF.

This clone was picked up one time. This sequence joins TRBV10-2 and TRBJ2-2; the match to TRBD1 covers 9 bases. Germline CDR1 and CDR2: WSHSY and SAAADI. The V segment lost 3 bases and the J segment 3 bases; nucleotides outside the gene matches: 2. The length of the CDR3 is 15 residues. The CDR3 spells CASSEQGADTGELFF. CDR3 nucleotide sequence: TGCGCCAGCAGTGAACAGGGGGCGGACACCGGGGAGCTGTTTTTT.

This chain connects TRBV28 to TRBJ2-7; D unclear. V was trimmed by 1 base and J by 6 bases, leaving 7 bases between them. This CDR3 is built from 12 residues. Per germline, CDR1 MDHEN and CDR2 SYDVKM. The CDR3, as DNA: TGTGCCAGCAGTTTATCACAGAGCGAGCAGTACTTC. This sequence encodes CASSLSQSEQYF.

The J gene is TRBJ2-5, the V gene TRBV4-1; 9 positions match TRBD1. CDR3 size: 16 residues. Germline loops: CDR1 MGHRA, CDR2 YSYEKL. V shed 1 base, J shed 1 base, and the junction held 4 bases outside the gene matches. CDR3 in amino acids: CASSQGQGVSQETQYF. CDR3 sequence (DNA): TGCGCCAGCAGCCAAGGACAGGGGGTTTCCCAAGAGACCCAGTACTTC.

V gene TRBV7-2 combines with J gene TRBJ1-2; D is unclear. This CDR3 is 11 amino acids long. Germline assignment: CDR1 SGHTA and CDR2 FQGNSA. Trimming stripped 2 bases from V and 2 bases from J, with 0 bases between. The CDR3 sequence: CASSLNYGYTF. The CDR3 nucleotides read TGTGCCAGCAGCTTAAACTATGGCTACACCTTC.

V gene TRBV2 combines with J gene TRBJ2-7, with D perhaps TRBD2 (5 bases). Germline values: CDR1 SNHLY, CDR2 FYNNEI. The germline V and J ends were trimmed by 4 bases and 5 bases, with 12 bases remaining between them. The CDR3 is 13 amino acids. The CDR3: CASSVDYANEQYF. CDR3 bases: TGTGCCAGCAGTGTTGACTACGCCAACGAGCAGTACTTC.

V gene TRBV6-1 combines with J gene TRBJ2-2; unclear D gene. This CDR3 comprises 15 residues. Trimming shortened V by 4 bases and J by 3 bases, and 12 bases separated the two germline ends. The V gene's germline CDR1 is MNHNS and CDR2 SASEGT. CDR3 amino acids: CASSVNYPDTGELFF. The DNA of the CDR3 is TGTGCCAGCAGTGTTAACTACCCGGACACCGGGGAGCTGTTTTTT.

This clone was detected only a few times. The chain joins TRBV5-1 to TRBJ2-3; 7 bases are a match to TRBD1. This CDR3 comprises 15 residues. J gave up 3 bases and V 2 bases, and 6 bases lay outside the gene matches. The germline V gene encodes CDR1 SGHRS and CDR2 YFSETQ. The CDR3 DNA follows: TGCGCCAGCAGCTTACTCACAGGGGAAACAGATACGCAGTATTTT. It is translated as CASSLLTGETDTQYF.

J is TRBJ2-1 and V is TRBV5-1; 12 bases agree with TRBD2. Germline CDR1 SGHRS, CDR2 YFSETQ. The CDR3 totals 18 residues. Unmatched junction bases numbered 18, after V lost 4 bases and J lost 10 bases. The DNA for the CDR3 is TGCGCCAGCAGCGGAGGGGGCGGTGGACTAGCGGGATTAGGAGAGCAGTTCTTC. This sequence encodes CASSGGGGGLAGLGEQFF. Full variable domain (outside the CDR3, taken from reference TRBV5-1 and TRBJ2-1): KAGVTQTPRYLIKTRGQQVTLSCSPISGHRSVSWYQQTPGQGLQFLFEYFSETQRNKGNFPGRFSGRQFSNSRSEMNVSTLELGDSALYLCASSGGGGGLAGLGEQFFGPGTRLTVL.

The chain carries TRBV19 and TRBJ1-2; D is possibly TRBD1 (6 bases). The V end lost 7 bases, the J end lost 3 bases, and 15 bases lay between the germline ends. CDR3 length: 14 residues. The germline V gene has CDR1 LNHDA and CDR2 SQIVND (reference sequence). This CDR3 reads CASNPRGSDYGYTF. In DNA form, the CDR3 reads TGTGCCAGTAACCCCAGGGGCAGCGACTATGGCTACACCTTC.

The chain employs TRBV6-5 and TRBJ1-2; D gene unclear. Germline V gives CDR1 MNHEY, CDR2 SVGAGI. This CDR3 is built from 11 residues. The V gene lost 5 bases and the J gene lost 8 bases, with 9 bases spanning the gap. CDR3 sequence (DNA): TGTGCCAGCAGTGACACACGAGGCTACACCTTC. This sequence encodes CASSDTRGYTF.

This chain links TRBV29-1 with TRBJ1-2, with D perhaps matching TRBD1 (5 bases). The V and J ends lost 3 bases and 4 bases respectively, with 15 bases between them. CDR3 length: 14 amino acids. CDR1 and CDR2 (germline): SQVTM, ANQGSEA. The CDR3 region has the DNA TGCAGCGTTGATGGCAAGGGACCCTTCTATGGCTACACCTTC. It translates to CSVDGKGPFYGYTF.

V gene TRBV7-3 combines with J gene TRBJ2-7, with TRBD2 matching 14 bases. This CDR3 is built from 16 residues. J was trimmed by 4 bases and V by 3 bases; bases with no gene match: 5. From germline, CDR1 is SGHTA and CDR2 FQGTGA. As DNA, the CDR3 is TGTGCCAGCAGCTTGTCCGGGACTAGCGGGAGTTACGAGCAGTACTTC. It specifies CASSLSGTSGSYEQYF.

In its sample, this clone was seen a few times. The sample has other DNA sequences that encode this CDR3 too. The chain combines TRBV15 with TRBJ1-3; possible D gene TRBD1, 6 bases. V dropped 0 bases and J dropped 0 bases, with 9 bases sitting between them. Germline CDR1 LNHNV, CDR2 YYDKDF (reference sequence). This CDR3 contains 16 residues. The CDR3 DNA reads as TGTGCCACCAGCAGAGATCGGGGGGCCTCTGGAAACACCATATATTTT. Protein sequence: CATSRDRGASGNTIYF.

V gene TRBV6-5 combines with J gene TRBJ1-3, with D maybe TRBD1 (6 bases). CDR3 length: 14 amino acids. CDR1 is MNHEY, CDR2 SVGAGI, per germline. V lost 3 bases and J lost 7, with 13 bases in between. This CDR3 is CASSYDRTRNTIYF. In DNA, the CDR3 is TGTGCCAGCAGTTATGACAGGACAAGGAACACCATATATTTT.

The genes are TRBV11-2 and TRBJ2-1; a possible D gene is TRBD2 (6 bases). The germline V gene has CDR1 SGHAT and CDR2 FQNNGV. The CDR3 length is 14 residues. With 5 bases removed from V and 10 bases from J, the gap between germline ends came to 18 bases. The CDR3 here is CASSVTRGPLEQFF. Written as DNA, the CDR3 is TGTGCCAGCAGCGTGACTAGGGGCCCCTTGGAGCAGTTCTTC.

Comment on this clone: With a far larger clone one base away, a read error is the likely cause. The chain employs TRBV6-4 and TRBJ2-2; the D gene is possibly TRBD1 (5 bases). The V gene lost 3 bases and the J gene lost 3 bases, with 17 bases spanning the gap. Germline V gene data show CDR1 as MRHNA and CDR2 as SNTAGT. This CDR3 has 17 amino acids. The CDR3 DNA reads TGTGCCAGCAGTGATTCACAGGATTCAAAGGACACCGGGGAGCTGTTTTTT. Amino acids: CASSDSQDSKDTGELFF.

The chain uses TRBV11-1 and TRBJ1-1, with TRBD1 matching over 9 bases. The CDR3 has 15 residues. V lost 4 bases and J lost 1; bases outside the gene matches: 4. CDR1 is SGHAT and CDR2 is FQDESV in the germline V gene (reference sequence). CDR3 sequence reads: CASSYGTGTNTEAFF. The CDR3 DNA is TGTGCCAGCAGCTACGGGACAGGGACGAACACTGAAGCTTTCTTT.

Points on this clone: Given a much more abundant clone one base away, this may be a read error. The chain joins TRBV14 to TRBJ2-2, with 10 nucleotides matching TRBD2. This CDR3 spans 16 amino acids. The trim removed 5 bases at V and 0 bases at J, leaving 3 bases unmatched. Germline loops: CDR1 SGHDN, CDR2 FVKESK. CDR3 DNA: TGTGCCAGCAGCTTAGGACTAGCGGCGAACACCGGGGAGCTGTTTTTT. Translating it yields CASSLGLAANTGELFF.

The genes are TRBV7-3 and TRBJ1-1; TRBD1 matches 7 bases. This CDR3 has 13 residues. Per germline, CDR1 SGHTA and CDR2 FQGTGA. V shed 5 bases, J shed 10 bases, and the junction held 10 bases outside the gene matches. CDR3 in amino acids: CASSPTGKGGAFF. The CDR3 DNA reads TGTGCCAGCAGCCCGACAGGGAAAGGCGGAGCTTTCTTT.